The sequence of this T cell receptor beta chain was determined in a study of blood T cell repertoires in COVID-19. V dropped 4 bases and J dropped 8; count of bases not matched to a gene: 10. The CDR3 totals 15 residues. CDR1 is LGHDT and CDR2 is YNNKEL in the germline V gene (reference sequence). The protocol was immunoSEQ multiplex PCR, while the TCRdb copy is restricted to in-frame clones and leaves out a portion. Of about 250,000 clones in the sample, 83% were seen once. The source of this sequence is a woman aged 40 to 49 who had been exposed to COVID-19. This chain uses TRBV3-1 (or the pseudogene TRBV3-2) with TRBJ2-1; 8 bases map to TRBD2. Sequencing was carried out using PBMCs or T cells enriched from blood (not recorded which). The CDR3 here is CASSPRAGGTDEQFF. The CDR3 DNA follows: TGTGCCAGCAGCCCGCGGGCGGGGGGAACGGATGAGCAGTTCTTC.